The rows below give T cell receptor beta chains drawn from one sample of a study of cytomegalovirus exposure and HLA in healthy donors. Sequencing used immunoSEQ multiplex PCR; TCRdb keeps in-frame clones, though not all of them. The sample consists of about 150,000 clones, 80% of them appearing once. The specimen was PBMCs. Receptors were obtained from a woman in her forties in good health and CMV-seropositive. CDR3s include the opening cysteine and the closing phenylalanine or tryptophan. A D gene is named only where the DNA matches it firmly. Size tells how often a clone was seen (once, few, many) or the class of an expanded clone, and some rows leave it out.

CDR3nt	CDR3aa	len	j_gene	v_gene	abundance	d_gene
TGTGCCAGCAGCTTTGATAGCGGGGGAGTGGGGGAGCTGTTTTTT	CASSFDSGGVGELFF	15	TRBJ2-2	TRBV7-3	NA	TRBD2
TGTGCCAGCAGTTTATCCCGGACAGGGATCTTTAAGACCGGGGAGCTGTTTTTT	CASSLSRTGIFKTGELFF	18	TRBJ2-2	TRBV28	NA	TRBD1
TGTGCCAGTAGTATAGGCGGGACAGGGAACTACGAGCAGTACTTC	CASSIGGTGNYEQYF	15	TRBJ2-7	TRBV19	NA	TRBD1
TGTGCCAGCAGCCAGGGGGGCCCCAAAGAGACCCAGTACTTC	CASSQGGPKETQYF	14	TRBJ2-5	TRBV27	NA	NA
TGTGCCAGCAGCCAAGCTAGAGCGGGATCAACACTCGAGCAGTTCTTC	CASSQARAGSTLEQFF	16	TRBJ2-1	TRBV14	NA	TRBD2
TGTGCCAGCAGCCAAGAATGGGACAGGGGAGAGACCCAGTACTTC	CASSQEWDRGETQYF	15	TRBJ2-5	TRBV4-2	NA	TRBD1
TGTGCCAGCAGCTTAGGGGGACGTCCCAGGGGCTCTGGGGCCAACGTCCTGACTTTC	CASSLGGRPRGSGANVLTF	19	TRBJ2-6	TRBV11-3	NA	NA
TGTGCCAGCAGTGAAGTACCGGACTATGGCTACACCTTC	CASSEVPDYGYTF	13	TRBJ1-2	TRBV2	NA	NA
TGTGCCTGGAACCTAGTTAGGCGAGGGGAGCAGTACTTC	CAWNLVRRGEQYF	13	TRBJ2-7	TRBV30	NA	NA
TGTGCCACCTCTCCGACTAGCGGGAGCTCCTACAATGAGCAGTTCTTC	CATSPTSGSSYNEQFF	16	TRBJ2-1	TRBV27	few	TRBD2
TGTGCCAGCAGTTCGCTGTCGAGCTCCTACAATGAGCAGTTCTTC	CASSSLSSSYNEQFF	15	TRBJ2-1	TRBV2	NA	NA
TGTGCCAGCAGAGTAACAGGGACCCAGGGCGAAAAACTGTTTTTT	CASRVTGTQGEKLFF	15	TRBJ1-4	TRBV6-1	NA	NA
TGCGCCAGCAGTGAGAATAGGGGTGGCACCGGGGAGCTGTTTTTT	CASSENRGGTGELFF	15	TRBJ2-2	TRBV10-1	NA	NA
TGTGCCATCAGTGAGTCAGGGACAGGGGGGAACACTGAAGCTTTCTTT	CAISESGTGGNTEAFF	16	TRBJ1-1	TRBV10-3	NA	TRBD1
TGCGCCAGCAGCCAAAATCTAGCGGGGACCTACGAGCAGTACTTC	CASSQNLAGTYEQYF	15	TRBJ2-7	TRBV4-1	NA	TRBD2
TGTGCCAGCAGTTACCGCGGGAGGGGGGGCGGGGAGCTGTTTTTT	CASSYRGRGGGELFF	15	TRBJ2-2	TRBV6-5	NA	TRBD2
TGTGCCTGGAGTGTCAGGGTGGAGTATGGCTACACCTTC	CAWSVRVEYGYTF	13	TRBJ1-2	TRBV30	once	NA
TGTGCCAGTAGTATTACTGTCGATCTCGTTCAAGAGACCCAGTACTTC	CASSITVDLVQETQYF	16	TRBJ2-5	TRBV19	NA	NA
TGTGCCAGCGTCCCGTTTCGGGGGAGCTCCTACAATGAGCAGTTCTTC	CASVPFRGSSYNEQFF	16	TRBJ2-1	TRBV28	NA	NA
TGTGCCAGTAGTATTACCGGGACAACGGCTGGAAACACCATATATTTT	CASSITGTTAGNTIYF	16	TRBJ1-3	TRBV19	few	NA
TGTGCCGTAAAGGGACTCTTCACAGATACGCAGTATTTT	CAVKGLFTDTQYF	13	TRBJ2-3	TRBV27	NA	NA
TGTGCCAGCAGCTTGGGGGGGACTCGCAGCTACAATGAGCAGTTCTTC	CASSLGGTRSYNEQFF	16	TRBJ2-1	TRBV5-4	NA	NA
TGCGCCAGCAGCCAAGGCCTAGCGGGAGGAAAGGGCAGCACAGATACGCAGTATTTT	CASSQGLAGGKGSTDTQYF	19	TRBJ2-3	TRBV4-1	NA	TRBD2
TGTGCCAGCAGCCGTGACAGGGGGCACACTGAAGCTTTCTTT	CASSRDRGHTEAFF	14	TRBJ1-1	TRBV7-9	NA	TRBD1
TGTGCCAGCAGCTCACAGGGGGCGGATCAGCCCCAGCATTTT	CASSSQGADQPQHF	14	TRBJ1-5	TRBV7-6	once	TRBD1
TGCGCCAGCAGCTTGGTTGACTACCGTAACATTCAGTACTTC	CASSLVDYRNIQYF	14	TRBJ2-4	TRBV5-1	few	NA
TGTGCCAGCGGGGCACTAGCGGGAGGAGGGGAGCAGTACTTC	CASGALAGGGEQYF	14	TRBJ2-7	TRBV6-1	NA	TRBD2
TGTGCCATCAGTGAGCCGGACAGGGGTTACACTGAAGCTTTCTTT	CAISEPDRGYTEAFF	15	TRBJ1-1	TRBV10-3	NA	TRBD1
TGTGCCAGCAGCTTAGTAGGGGGGACTAGCGGGGCCAATGAGCAGTTCTTC	CASSLVGGTSGANEQFF	17	TRBJ2-1	TRBV7-6	NA	TRBD2
TGTGCCAGTAGTATGAAAGCGGACTCTGGGGCCAACGTCCTGACTTTC	CASSMKADSGANVLTF	16	TRBJ2-6	TRBV19	NA	NA
TGTGCCAGCAGGCTGAACCGGGACAGGGTCTATGGCTACACCTTC	CASRLNRDRVYGYTF	15	TRBJ1-2	TRBV2	few	TRBD1
TGCGCCAGCAGCCAAACAGGGACCAATCAGCCCCAGCATTTT	CASSQTGTNQPQHF	14	TRBJ1-5	TRBV4-1	NA	NA
TGTGCCAGCAGTATCCCCCCGGGACTAGCGGGAGGGCGCGAGCAGTACTTC	CASSIPPGLAGGREQYF	17	TRBJ2-7	TRBV27	NA	TRBD2
TGTGCCAGCAGCATGAGCGGGAGGGCCACCGAGCAGTACTTC	CASSMSGRATEQYF	14	TRBJ2-7	TRBV11-2	NA	TRBD2
TGTGCCAGCAGCTTGGCCTTGCGGACTACGAACACCGGGGAGCTGTTTTTT	CASSLALRTTNTGELFF	17	TRBJ2-2	TRBV5-8	NA	NA
TGTGCCACCAGGACCCTAGCGGGACCAACCGGGGAGCTGTTTTTT	CATRTLAGPTGELFF	15	TRBJ2-2	TRBV15	NA	TRBD2
TGTGCCAGCAGCGCCACGGGACAGGGCTTCTACGAGCAGTACTTC	CASSATGQGFYEQYF	15	TRBJ2-7	TRBV5-6	NA	TRBD1
TGTGCCAGCAGCTTAGAACTAGCGGTCCGATACGAGCAGTACTTC	CASSLELAVRYEQYF	15	TRBJ2-7	TRBV7-8	NA	TRBD2
TGTGCCAGCAGCCAAGTTAGCCTAGCGGGAGGAGATACGCAGTATTTT	CASSQVSLAGGDTQYF	16	TRBJ2-3	TRBV14	NA	TRBD2
TGCAGCGTTGGAAGGGGCATGGGCACAGATACGCAGTATTTT	CSVGRGMGTDTQYF	14	TRBJ2-3	TRBV29-1	NA	NA
TGTGCCAGCAGCCCGGGACTAGCGGGCCTAAGCTCCTACAATGAGCAGTTCTTC	CASSPGLAGLSSYNEQFF	18	TRBJ2-1	TRBV11-3	NA	TRBD2
TGTGCCAGCAGCCCTGCGTGGTCAGGTGAGCAGTACTTC	CASSPAWSGEQYF	13	TRBJ2-7	TRBV9	NA	NA
TGTGCCAGTAGTATCGACAGAACAACTAATGAAAAACTGTTTTTT	CASSIDRTTNEKLFF	15	TRBJ1-4	TRBV19	NA	NA
TGTGCCAGCAGTCTCACGGAGCAAACTGAAAAACTGTTTTTT	CASSLTEQTEKLFF	14	TRBJ1-4	TRBV6-5	NA	NA
TGTGCCAGCAGCTTAGCGACAGGGCCAGGGACCGGGGAGCTGTTTTTT	CASSLATGPGTGELFF	16	TRBJ2-2	TRBV13	NA	TRBD1
TGTGCCAGCAGCTTGGGTCGGTGGGGCACTAGCACAGATACGCAGTATTTT	CASSLGRWGTSTDTQYF	17	TRBJ2-3	TRBV5-6	NA	NA
TGTGCCAGCAGCAAGGTATTTGGCGGGATGGGAAACAATGAGCAGTTCTTC	CASSKVFGGMGNNEQFF	17	TRBJ2-1	TRBV11-3	few	NA
TGCAGCGGCGGACTGCTCACAGATACGCAGTATTTT	CSGGLLTDTQYF	12	TRBJ2-3	TRBV29-1	NA	NA
TGTGCCAGTAGTAGGGACAGGGACTACGAGCAGTACTTC	CASSRDRDYEQYF	13	TRBJ2-7	TRBV19	NA	TRBD1
TGTGCCAGCAGCCCCAGACTAGCGGGGGAAGAGACCCAGTACTTC	CASSPRLAGEETQYF	15	TRBJ2-5	TRBV7-8	NA	TRBD2
TGTGCCAGCAGTTTGGCGGTTAGCAATCAGCCCCAGCATTTT	CASSLAVSNQPQHF	14	TRBJ1-5	TRBV28	NA	NA
TGTGCCAGCAGCTCTATTAGGCGGAGAGCGGGGTCCAATGAGCAGTTCTTC	CASSSIRRRAGSNEQFF	17	TRBJ2-1	TRBV7-3	NA	TRBD2
TGTGCCAGCAGCTTGGGCCGGGGTGTTAACTATGGCTACACCTTC	CASSLGRGVNYGYTF	15	TRBJ1-2	TRBV5-8	NA	NA
TGTGCCAGCAGCTCAACCGACAGGGCCAATCAGCCCCAGCATTTT	CASSSTDRANQPQHF	15	TRBJ1-5	TRBV6-6	NA	TRBD1
TGTGCCAGCATCCCAAGCAGGTACAATGAGCAGTTCTTC	CASIPSRYNEQFF	13	TRBJ2-1	TRBV6-1	few	NA
TGTGCCAGCAGTTTTGAGGGTGGGGGCTACACCTTC	CASSFEGGGYTF	12	TRBJ1-2	TRBV28	NA	NA
TGTGCCTGGACAAAGATCCAGCGCGACTGGTACTTC	CAWTKIQRDWYF	12	TRBJ2-7	TRBV30	many	NA